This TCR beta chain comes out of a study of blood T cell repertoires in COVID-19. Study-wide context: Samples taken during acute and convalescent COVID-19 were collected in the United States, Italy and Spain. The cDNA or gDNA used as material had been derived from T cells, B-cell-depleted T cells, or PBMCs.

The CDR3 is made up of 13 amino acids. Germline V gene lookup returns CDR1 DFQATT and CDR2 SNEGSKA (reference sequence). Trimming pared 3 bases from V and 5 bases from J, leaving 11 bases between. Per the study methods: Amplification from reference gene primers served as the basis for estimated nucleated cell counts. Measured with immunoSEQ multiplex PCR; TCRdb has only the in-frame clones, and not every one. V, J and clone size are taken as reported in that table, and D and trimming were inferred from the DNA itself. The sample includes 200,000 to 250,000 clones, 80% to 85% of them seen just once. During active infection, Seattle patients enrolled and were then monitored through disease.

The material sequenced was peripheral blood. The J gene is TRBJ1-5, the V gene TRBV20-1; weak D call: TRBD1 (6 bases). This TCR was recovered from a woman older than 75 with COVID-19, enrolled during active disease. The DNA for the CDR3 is TGCAGTGCTAGTGGGGGCCGGTATCAGCCCCAGCATTTT. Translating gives CSASGGRYQPQHF.